Below are 17 T cell receptor beta chains sequenced from a single sample in a study of cytomegalovirus exposure and HLA in healthy donors (dated by TCRdb to about 2017). The library relied on the immunoSEQ multiplex PCR assay. This is the immuneACCESS table as TCRdb keeps it, with only in-frame sequences that have V and J called. A part of the clones is gone; compared with another copy, unresolved V genes explain less than half, and the rest is unexplained. This sample comprises roughly 330,000 clones, roughly 90% of them detected only once. The top ten clonotypes cover about 1.2% of the sample. The sample comprised PBMCs. Every receptor here comes from a woman aged 25 to 45 in good health and CMV-seropositive.

This clone appeared a single time. The V call is TRBV28, the J call TRBJ2-1; TRBD2 is a possible D gene (5 bases). V dropped 2 bases and J dropped 0 bases, with 8 bases sitting between them. The CDR3 has 15 residues. Per the germline V gene, CDR1 is MDHEN and CDR2 is SYDVKM. CDR3 residues: CASSLREISYNEQFF. The CDR3 DNA follows: TGTGCCAGCAGTTTAAGGGAGATCTCCTACAATGAGCAGTTCTTC.

The chain couples TRBV7-9 to TRBJ2-5, with 12 bases fitting TRBD1. The CDR3 runs to 13 residues. Germline-derived CDR1 and CDR2 are SEHNR and FQNEAQ (reference sequence). V dropped 11 bases and J dropped 4; count of bases not matched to a gene: 5. CDR3 coding DNA: TGTGCCGGGGACAGGGGGCTGGGAGAGACCCAGTACTTC. This encodes CAGDRGLGETQYF.

The chain carries TRBV9 and TRBJ2-7, with TRBD2 as a possible D gene (5 bases). The CDR3 has 14 amino acids. Trimming cost V 7 bases and J 3 bases, with 17 bases left between them. The germline V gene encodes CDR1 SGDLS and CDR2 YYNGEE. As DNA, the CDR3 is TGTGCCAGCTCGCCATGGAGAGGGTACTACGAGCAGTACTTC. As protein: CASSPWRGYYEQYF.

The rearrangement uses TRBV2 and TRBJ1-2; D gene uncertain. Germline V gives CDR1 SNHLY, CDR2 FYNNEI. This CDR3 has 10 amino acids. V was clipped by 7 bases and J by 3 bases, with 3 bases between them. The CDR3 coding sequence is TGTGCCAGCAAGTACTATGGCTACACCTTC. Protein product: CASKYYGYTF.

Comment on this clone: Other DNA sequences in this specimen translate into the identical CDR3. The gene calls are TRBV7-9 and TRBJ2-2, with D hard to call. Germline V CDR1 and CDR2: SEHNR, FQNEAQ (reference sequence). The CDR3 length is 12 residues. Trimming pared 3 bases from V and 7 bases from J, leaving 6 bases between. In DNA form, the CDR3 reads TGTGCCAGCAGCTTTGGTGGCGGGGAGCTGTTTTTT. It specifies CASSFGGGELFF.

The chain combines TRBV27 with TRBJ2-7, with TRBD2 as a possible D gene (7 bases). The CDR3 runs to 14 residues. Trimming took off 7 bases at V and 0 bases at J, with 13 bases between the two ends. Germline assignment: CDR1 MNHEY and CDR2 SMNVEV (reference sequence). CDR3: CASNWGGPSYEQYF. The CDR3 DNA is TGTGCCAGCAACTGGGGGGGCCCCTCCTACGAGCAGTACTTC.

The gene calls are TRBV12-5 and TRBJ2-3, with D tentatively TRBD2 (5 bases). This CDR3 has 13 amino acids. V was trimmed by 3 bases and J by 5 bases, leaving 9 bases between them. The germline gives CDR1 LGHNT, CDR2 FRNRAP. CDR3 protein: CASGFGRGDTQYF. CDR3 bases: TGTGCTAGTGGTTTCGGACGGGGAGATACGCAGTATTTT.

This chain connects TRBV2 to TRBJ2-1; 7 nucleotides agree with TRBD1. This CDR3 contains 15 residues. Germline V gene data show CDR1 as SNHLY and CDR2 as FYNNEI. With 1 base clipped from V and 3 bases from J, the junction kept 3 bases outside the gene matches. The CDR3 spells CASSEGRDSYNEQFF. The CDR3 DNA reads TGTGCCAGCAGTGAAGGAAGGGACAGCTACAATGAGCAGTTCTTC. The full variable domain, in which reference TRBV2 and TRBJ2-1 provide the parts outside the CDR3, is EPEVTQTPSHQVTQMGQEVILRCVPISNHLYFYWYRQILGQKVEFLVSFYNNEISEKSEIFDDQFSVERPDGSNFTLKIRSTKLEDSAMYFCASSEGRDSYNEQFFGPGTRLTVL.

The chain combines TRBV27 with TRBJ1-1, with D possibly being TRBD1 (5 bases). The CDR3 is 15 amino acids. V gave up 3 bases and J gave up 12 bases, with 23 bases separating them. CDR1 and CDR2 (germline): MNHEY, SMNVEV (reference sequence). CDR3 in DNA: TGTGCCAGCAGTTTCCCAGTTGGGGGACCCCTGGTTACTTTCTTT. Translated: CASSFPVGGPLVTFF.

CDR3 amino acids: CASSPSRMDIGGTYEQYF. The CDR3 coding sequence is TGCGCCAGCAGCCCTAGTAGGATGGACATAGGCGGTACCTACGAGCAGTACTTC. The chain uses TRBV4-3 and TRBJ2-7, with D perhaps TRBD1 (5 bases). The germline CDR1 and CDR2 sequences are LGHNA and YSLEER. V was trimmed by 4 bases and J by 2 bases, leaving 24 bases between them. CDR3 length: 18 residues.

The chain has TRBV2 and TRBJ1-3; D may be TRBD1 (6 bases). The CDR3 is 18 residues long. Trimming took 1 base from V and 0 from J, leaving 16 bases between them. The germline CDR1 and CDR2 sequences are SNHLY and FYNNEI. The CDR3 sequence is CASSEERTARHSGNTIYF. CDR3 nucleotides: TGTGCCAGCAGTGAAGAGCGGACAGCCCGACACTCTGGAAACACCATATATTTT.

Regarding this clone: The sample carries other DNA sequences with the same CDR3. The rearrangement joins TRBV9 to TRBJ2-7; 7 positions agree with TRBD2. Germline CDR1 is SGDLS and CDR2 is YYNGEE. This CDR3 contains 14 residues. With 2 bases clipped from V and 0 bases from J, the junction kept 2 bases outside the gene matches. The CDR3 DNA reads TGTGCCAGCAGCGTGGGCGGGAGCTCCTACGAGCAGTACTTC. Translated: CASSVGGSSYEQYF.

The count of this clone is one. The V and J genes are TRBV5-1 and TRBJ2-1; 9 bases map to TRBD1. This CDR3 spans 15 amino acids. V lost 6 bases to trimming and J lost 0 bases; unmatched junction nucleotides: 4. CDR1 and CDR2 (germline): SGHRS, YFSETQ. As DNA, the CDR3 is TGCGCCAGCACCGAGGGACAGGGCTCCTACAATGAGCAGTTCTTC. This encodes CASTEGQGSYNEQFF.

V usage is TRBV15 and J usage is TRBJ1-1; perhaps TRBD1 as D (5 bases). Trimming took 0 bases from V and 4 from J, leaving 12 bases between them. This CDR3 contains 15 residues. Germline V gene lookup returns CDR1 LNHNV and CDR2 YYDKDF (reference sequence). CDR3 coding DNA: TGTGCCACCAGCAGAGAGGGGGTGGGGGGCACTGAAGCTTTCTTT. Encoded protein: CATSREGVGGTEAFF.

The chain is built from TRBV15 and TRBJ2-7; the match to TRBD2 covers 7 bases. There are 15 residues in the CDR3. Germline lookup yields CDR1 LNHNV and CDR2 YYDKDF (reference sequence). Trimming at V came to 5 bases and at J to 6 bases, leaving 13 bases not matched to a gene. Here the CDR3 DNA reads TGTGCCACCAGCCCCGGGGGGACCGCCGCGGGCGAGCAGTACTTC. It is translated as CATSPGGTAAGEQYF. The full variable domain, completed using reference TRBV15 and TRBJ2-7, is DAMVIQNPRYQVTQFGKPVTLSCSQTLNHNVMYWYQQKSSQAPKLLFHYYDKDFNNEADTPDNFQSRRPNTSFCFLDIRSPGLGDTAMYLCATSPGGTAAGEQYFGPGTRLTVT.

The V and J genes are TRBV30 and TRBJ2-4; possibly TRBD1 for D (6 bases). The V end lost 1 base, the J end lost 9 bases, and 13 bases lay between the germline ends. The CDR3 length is 13 residues. The germline V gene encodes CDR1 GTSNPN and CDR2 SVGIG (reference sequence). DNA for the CDR3: TGTGCCTGGAGTGAAACGGACAGCGGCATTCAGTACTTC. Encoded protein: CAWSETDSGIQYF.

J is TRBJ1-1 and V is TRBV27, with no clear D. Germline CDR1 MNHEY, CDR2 SMNVEV (reference sequence). The ends were cut back, 8 bases at V and 3 bases at J, with 13 bases in the middle. The CDR3 totals 13 residues. The CDR3 region has the DNA TGTGCCAGCTCCCGTGCGTGGGACACTGAAGCTTTCTTT. Translating gives CASSRAWDTEAFF.